These 28 T cell receptor beta chains originate from one sample sequenced in a study of control samples from healthy donors and cancer patients. The protocol was immunoSEQ multiplex PCR, while the TCRdb copy is restricted to in-frame clones and leaves out a portion. Of roughly 92,000 clones listed, about 89% are singletons. The sequencing input was blood. Receptor source: a woman between 55 and 75 years old in good health.

This sequence joins TRBV5-1 and TRBJ1-2; D gene ambiguous. Germline V gives CDR1 SGHRS, CDR2 YFSETQ. Trimming removed 0 bases from V and 5 bases from J, with 11 bases in between. The CDR3 runs to 14 residues. CDR3 loop: CASSLEGRDYGYTF. The CDR3 nucleotides read TGCGCCAGCAGCTTGGAAGGTCGGGATTATGGCTACACCTTC.

The V and J genes are TRBV28 and TRBJ1-3; D is undetermined. V dropped 5 bases and J dropped 5 bases, with 16 bases sitting between them. The CDR3 runs to 15 residues. Germline values: CDR1 MDHEN, CDR2 SYDVKM. In nucleotides, the CDR3 is TGTGCCAGCAGTCAACAAGGCCTAAAAAGAAACACCATATATTTT. It specifies CASSQQGLKRNTIYF. Combining the CDR3 with reference TRBV28 and TRBJ1-3 gives the whole variable domain DVKVTQSSRYLVKRTGEKVFLECVQDMDHENMFWYRQDPGLGLRLIYFSYDVKMKEKGDIPEGYSVSREKKERFSLILESASTNQTSMYLCASSQQGLKRNTIYFGEGSWLTVV.

The chain employs TRBV10-3 and TRBJ1-1; no clear D gene. The ends were cut back, 6 bases at V and 4 bases at J, with 15 bases in the middle. Germline V gene lookup returns CDR1 ENHRY and CDR2 SYGVKD. The CDR3 length is 14 residues. For the CDR3, the DNA is TGTGCCATCAGGGAAGGGAGAGACATCACTGAAGCTTTCTTT. Translation: CAIREGRDITEAFF.

This chain links TRBV7-5 with TRBJ1-5. TRBV7-5 is shown as a pseudogene. The CDR3 runs 13 residues. CDR3 DNA sequence: TGTGCCAGAAGCCCGGACCCTAATCAGCCCCAGCATTTT. Protein: CARSPDPNQPQHF.

The chain has TRBV7-2 and TRBJ1-1; no clear D gene. V lost 1 base and J 1 base, leaving 4 bases between the germline ends. CDR1 and CDR2 (germline): SGHTA, FQGNSA. The CDR3 loop spans 13 amino acids. The CDR3 here is CASSLEKNTEAFF. CDR3 nucleotides: TGTGCCAGCAGCTTAGAGAAGAACACTGAAGCTTTCTTT.

This chain uses TRBV5-1 with TRBJ1-1; TRBD1 is a possible D gene (5 bases). CDR1 is SGHRS and CDR2 is YFSETQ in the germline V gene. CDR3 length: 11 residues. Trimming shortened V by 3 bases and J by 11 bases, and 11 bases separated the two germline ends. Written as DNA, the CDR3 is TGCGCCAGCAGCTCCTCGGGGGACGCTTTCTTT. The encoded protein is CASSSSGDAFF.

The chain couples TRBV6-2 or TRBV6-3 to TRBJ2-5, with D perhaps matching TRBD1 (6 bases). CDR3 length: 18 amino acids. Germline V CDR1 and CDR2: MNHEY, SVGEGT. With 0 bases removed from V and 2 bases from J, the gap between germline ends came to 19 bases. CDR3: CASSYSASSGALQETQYF. CDR3 sequence (DNA): TGTGCCAGCAGTTACTCGGCGAGCTCAGGGGCGTTACAAGAGACCCAGTACTTC.

The rearrangement joins TRBV10-3 to TRBJ1-2; D remains unclear. The V and J ends lost 6 bases and 4 bases respectively, with 12 bases between them. This CDR3 region has 13 residues. The germline gives CDR1 ENHRY, CDR2 SYGVKD. The CDR3 DNA is TGTGCCATCAGGACATCGGCAGTCTATGGCTACACCTTC. This encodes CAIRTSAVYGYTF.

The CDR3 spells CASSPLMGGRGGEKLFF. The CDR3 DNA reads TGTGCCAGCAGTCCCCTAATGGGGGGCAGGGGGGGGGAAAAACTGTTTTTT. This rearrangement joins TRBV27 to TRBJ1-4; the match to TRBD1 covers 7 bases. Germline loops: CDR1 MNHEY, CDR2 SMNVEV (reference sequence). The CDR3 is 17 residues long. V gave up 5 bases and J gave up 8 bases; unmatched junction bases: 17. Full variable domain (rest looked up from reference TRBV27 and TRBJ1-4): EAQVTQNPRYLITVTGKKLTVTCSQNMNHEYMSWYRQDPGLGLRQIYYSMNVEVTDKGDVPEGYKVSRKEKRNFPLILESPSPNQTSLYFCASSPLMGGRGGEKLFFGSGTQLSVL.

This rearrangement joins TRBV7-9 to TRBJ2-5; 10 bases align to TRBD1. Germline-derived CDR1 and CDR2 are SEHNR and FQNEAQ (reference sequence). The length of the CDR3 is 18 residues. The V and J ends lost 0 bases and 4 bases, in that order; junction bases with no gene match: 11. CDR3 region: CASSLAFLRTGGSETQYF. The CDR3 bases are TGTGCCAGCAGCTTAGCGTTTCTGAGGACAGGGGGATCAGAGACCCAGTACTTC.

This chain uses TRBV30 with TRBJ2-3, with 10 bases aligning to TRBD2. The length of the CDR3 is 15 residues. Germline trimming cut 0 bases from V and 6 bases from J; bases unmatched to any gene: 6. In germline, CDR1 is GTSNPN, CDR2 SVGIG (reference sequence). CDR3 sequence: CAWSVASGGQDTQYF. In DNA, the CDR3 is TGTGCCTGGAGTGTCGCTAGCGGGGGCCAGGATACGCAGTATTTT.

V is TRBV6-5 and J is TRBJ2-3, with 8 bases lining up with TRBD1. The CDR3 totals 15 residues. Germline CDR1 is MNHEY and CDR2 is SVGAGI. Trimming took 6 bases from V and 2 from J; bases not matched to a gene: 7. In DNA form, the CDR3 reads TGTGCCAGCAGGATCCCGGGACAGGCCACAGATACGCAGTATTTT. This translates into CASRIPGQATDTQYF.

The chain links TRBV28 to TRBJ2-5; a possible D gene is TRBD2 (5 bases). V shed 6 bases and J shed 5 bases, with 19 bases lying between them. There are 15 residues in the CDR3. CDR1 and CDR2 from the germline V gene are MDHEN and SYDVKM. The CDR3 sequence: CASSQPPGWEETQYF. DNA for the CDR3: TGTGCCAGCAGCCAACCACCCGGATGGGAGGAGACCCAGTACTTC.

The chain recombines TRBV10-2 with TRBJ2-1; 12 bases align to TRBD2. In germline, CDR1 is WSHSY, CDR2 SAAADI. V lost 6 bases and J lost 5; bases outside the gene matches: 5. The CDR3 runs to 15 residues. The CDR3: CASRKGLAGHNEQFF. The DNA for the CDR3 is TGCGCCAGCAGGAAGGGACTAGCGGGTCACAATGAGCAGTTCTTC.

V and J are TRBV9 and TRBJ2-1, with D maybe TRBD1 (7 bases). This CDR3 has 17 amino acids. Per the germline V gene, CDR1 is SGDLS and CDR2 is YYNGEE. V was shortened by 4 bases and J by 3 bases, with 20 bases between the two germline ends. The DNA for the CDR3 is TGTGCCAGCAGCCACCGACTAGGGGGCCTTAACTACAATGAGCAGTTCTTC. Translating gives CASSHRLGGLNYNEQFF.

This sequence joins TRBV12-3 or TRBV12-4 and TRBJ2-7; no definite D call. The CDR3 contains 13 residues. V lost 5 bases to trimming and J lost 0 bases, with 8 bases between them. The CDR3 coding sequence is TGTGCCAGCAGTGGAGCGAGCTCCTACGAGCAGTACTTC. It yields the protein CASSGASSYEQYF.

This chain links TRBV19 with TRBJ2-2; D ambiguous. Germline V gives CDR1 LNHDA, CDR2 SQIVND (reference sequence). V lost 3 bases to trimming and J lost 6 bases, with 17 bases between them. This CDR3 has 16 amino acids. The CDR3: CASSIGSMLSPGELFF. The DNA for the CDR3 is TGTGCCAGTAGTATTGGCAGTATGCTCTCTCCCGGGGAGCTGTTTTTT.

The chain combines TRBV4-2 with TRBJ2-7, with 8 bases fitting TRBD2. V dropped 0 bases and J dropped 0; count of bases not matched to a gene: 4. The germline V gene encodes CDR1 LGHNA and CDR2 YNFKEQ. This CDR3 contains 16 residues. This CDR3 reads CASSQENGRASYEQYF. The DNA for the CDR3 is TGTGCCAGCAGCCAAGAAAACGGGAGGGCCTCCTACGAGCAGTACTTC.

The V gene is TRBV18, the J gene TRBJ1-6; no definite D call. This CDR3 is 16 amino acids long. The germline V and J ends were trimmed by 0 bases and 4 bases, with 10 bases remaining between them. CDR1 is KGHSH and CDR2 is LQKENI in the germline V gene. CDR3 residues: CASSPPGRPYNSPLHF. The CDR3 coding sequence is TGTGCCAGCTCACCACCGGGGAGACCTTATAATTCACCCCTCCACTTT.

The V call is TRBV9, the J call TRBJ1-1; 8 positions match TRBD1. V was pared by 3 bases and J by 1 base, with 11 bases of the junction left unmatched. The germline CDR1 and CDR2 sequences are SGDLS and YYNGEE. This CDR3 is built from 17 residues. CDR3 in DNA: TGTGCCAGCAGCGCCGCCCTTCTTGGACAGGGGAACACTGAAGCTTTCTTT. Protein product: CASSAALLGQGNTEAFF. Full variable domain (outside the CDR3, taken from reference TRBV9 and TRBJ1-1): DSGVTQTPKHLITATGQRVTLRCSPRSGDLSVYWYQQSLDQGLQFLIQYYNGEERAKGNILERFSAQQFPDLHSELNLSSLELGDSALYFCASSAALLGQGNTEAFFGQGTRLTVV.

This chain links TRBV5-5 with TRBJ1-1; 8 positions match TRBD1. With V trimmed by 0 bases and J by 0 bases, 4 bases remained unmatched. This CDR3 comprises 16 residues. Germline CDR1 and CDR2: SGHKS and YYEKEE (reference sequence). This CDR3 reads CASSLGPDRVNTEAFF. The DNA of the CDR3 is TGTGCCAGCAGCTTGGGGCCGGACAGGGTGAACACTGAAGCTTTCTTT.

The V and J genes are TRBV6-2 or TRBV6-3 and TRBJ2-7, with unresolved D. Germline CDR1 MNHEY, CDR2 SVGEGT. Deletions cut 5 bases from V and 4 bases from J, with 9 bases between. The CDR3 is made up of 12 amino acids. For the CDR3, the DNA is TGTGCCAGCAGTCCCGACTTGTACGAGCAGTACTTC. Translated: CASSPDLYEQYF.

The chain employs TRBV2 and TRBJ2-2; TRBD1 matches 8 bases. V shed 3 bases, J shed 1 base, and the junction held 4 bases outside the gene matches. Germline CDR1 is SNHLY and CDR2 is FYNNEI. The CDR3 extends over 16 amino acids. The CDR3 sequence is CASSDQGAQNTGELFF. CDR3 nucleotide sequence: TGTGCCAGCAGTGATCAGGGGGCCCAGAACACCGGGGAGCTGTTTTTT.

V gene TRBV3-1 (or the pseudogene TRBV3-2) combines with J gene TRBJ1-1; the D is unclear. Germline V gives CDR1 LGHDT, CDR2 YNNKEL (reference sequence). V lost 3 bases to trimming and J lost 1 base, with 9 bases between them. This CDR3 region has 14 residues. As DNA, the CDR3 is TGTGCCAGCAGCCACCTCCCATCGAACACTGAAGCTTTCTTT. Residues: CASSHLPSNTEAFF.

This clone turned up a few times. This chain uses TRBV4-2 with TRBJ2-7, with a possible D match to TRBD1 (5 bases). The CDR3 loop spans 14 amino acids. With 1 base removed from V and 1 base from J, the gap between germline ends came to 8 bases. Germline CDR1 LGHNA, CDR2 YNFKEQ. The DNA of the CDR3 is TGTGCCAGCAGCCAAGGGCGACAGTCCTACGAGCAGTACTTC. Its protein is CASSQGRQSYEQYF.

This chain uses TRBV5-1 with TRBJ2-5, with D maybe TRBD1 (6 bases). Per germline, CDR1 SGHRS and CDR2 YFSETQ. The V end lost 0 bases, the J end lost 5 bases, and 14 bases lay between the germline ends. This CDR3 has 15 residues. This CDR3 reads CASSLAGARGETQYF. In DNA, the CDR3 is TGCGCCAGCAGCTTGGCCGGGGCGAGGGGGGAGACCCAGTACTTC.

This clone occurred many times. The genes are TRBV7-9 and TRBJ1-2, with TRBD1 identical over 7 bases. This CDR3 region has 12 residues. CDR1 SEHNR and CDR2 FQNEAQ come from the germline V gene (reference sequence). Trimming cost V 3 bases and J 10 bases; bases outside gene matches: 5. This chain's CDR3 is CASSLGQKDYTF. The CDR3 region has the DNA TGTGCCAGCAGCTTGGGACAGAAAGACTACACCTTC.

The chain carries TRBV12-3 or TRBV12-4 and TRBJ2-5; no firm D call. The CDR3 runs 12 residues. V was trimmed by 3 bases and J by 5 bases, leaving 7 bases between them. The CDR3 DNA follows: TGTGCCAGCAGTTTCGCTGGGGAGACCCAGTACTTC. It translates to CASSFAGETQYF.